The sequence of this T cell receptor beta chain was determined in a study of CXCR3-negative and CXCR3-positive naive CD8 T cells. The CDR3 has 16 residues. Germline-derived CDR1 and CDR2 are MDHEN and SYDVKM. The method, 5' RACE with UMI labels, was used to prepare the TRB cDNA libraries. TCRdb reanalyzed the 5' RACE reads and collapses them to one entry per CDR3 protein, without DNA. Reported are about 43,000 distinct CDR3 sequences; the ten largest clones contain about 15%. Study findings and constraints: Comparably high diversity marked both naive subsets, whereas memory CD8+ cells had much lower diversity. The TRBV-TRBJ usage of naive CXCR3-negative and CXCR3-positive cells was similar, but that of memory cells differed. Naive subsets had comparable surface CD5; TCR strength was inferred from TRB CDR3 properties.

With respect to this clonotype: The antigen remains undetermined.

Sequencing was done on a sample of memory CD8+ T cells from blood. The sequence was obtained from a human donor in good health. Some clones in this sample may be carry-over from other donors' samples. V and J are TRBV28 and TRBJ1-5. Here the CDR3 reads CASSFEGDYSNQPQHF.